What follows are 10 T cell receptor beta chains derived from one specimen sequenced in a study of blood T cell repertoires in COVID-19. Libraries were prepared by immunoSEQ multiplex PCR; TCRdb keeps only in-frame clonotypes and omits some of them. Here the sample spans roughly 97,000 clones, 90% being singletons. What was sequenced was peripheral blood. All receptors come from a man aged 55 to 69 with acute or convalescent COVID-19.

The rearrangement joins TRBV6-5 to TRBJ2-1; TRBD1 matches at 7 bases. The CDR3 is 13 amino acids. Trimming took 4 bases from V and 7 from J; bases not matched to a gene: 4. Per germline, CDR1 MNHEY and CDR2 SVGAGI. CDR3 DNA: TGTGCCAGCAGTTTAACAGGGGAGAATGAGCAGTTCTTC. Its protein product is CASSLTGENEQFF.

J is TRBJ2-5 and V is TRBV10-1; 7 nucleotides align to TRBD2. The CDR3 consists of 13 residues. CDR1 WNHNN and CDR2 SYGVQD come from the germline V gene (reference sequence). The junction had 2 bases not matched to a gene; V was cut back by 0 bases and J by 7 bases. The DNA of the CDR3 is TGCGCCAGCAGTGAGTCCGGGGGGTTGACCCAGTACTTC. Amino acid sequence: CASSESGGLTQYF.

The chain recombines TRBV6-5 with TRBJ2-5; 10 bases are shared with TRBD2. Germline V gene sequence: CDR1 MNHEY, CDR2 SVGAGI. The CDR3 is made up of 15 amino acids. The V segment lost 4 bases and the J segment 5 bases; nucleotides outside the gene matches: 7. The CDR3 coding sequence is TGTGCCAGCAGTTCAAAACTAGCGGGGTGGGAGACCCAGTACTTC. It specifies CASSSKLAGWETQYF.

The rearrangement uses TRBV30 and TRBJ1-4; a weak D match, TRBD1 (5 bases). The CDR3 loop spans 15 amino acids. Germline V gene data show CDR1 as GTSNPN and CDR2 as SVGIG (reference sequence). V gave up 2 bases and J gave up 2 bases, with 12 bases separating them. CDR3 loop: CAWSRSRGTNEKLFF. The DNA for the CDR3 is TGTGCCTGGAGTCGCAGCCGGGGGACTAATGAAAAACTGTTTTTT.

J is TRBJ1-5 and V is TRBV30; TRBD1 agrees at 8 bases. Germline CDR1 is GTSNPN and CDR2 is SVGIG (reference sequence). This CDR3 spans 15 amino acids. The junction had 4 bases not matched to a gene; V was cut back by 3 bases and J by 0 bases. The CDR3 loop is CAWSAQGASNQPQHF. CDR3 bases: TGTGCCTGGAGCGCCCAGGGGGCTAGCAATCAGCCCCAGCATTTT.

The chain couples TRBV29-1 to TRBJ2-5, with 8 bases fitting TRBD2. This CDR3 is built from 13 residues. Per the germline V gene, CDR1 is SQVTM and CDR2 is ANQGSEA. V lost 4 bases to trimming and J lost 4 bases; unmatched junction nucleotides: 5. The CDR3 reads CSVAGGIGETQYF. The CDR3 coding sequence is TGCAGCGTTGCGGGGGGGATAGGAGAGACCCAGTACTTC.

The count of this clone is one. This chain uses TRBV7-2 with TRBJ1-2, with TRBD1 as a possible D gene (5 bases). Trimming stripped 1 base from V and 4 bases from J, with 7 bases between. Germline V gene data show CDR1 as SGHTA and CDR2 as FQGNSA. This CDR3 contains 13 residues. CDR3 coding DNA: TGTGCCAGCAGCTTAGGACAGTTCTATGGCTACACCTTC. Protein: CASSLGQFYGYTF. Full variable domain (outside the CDR3, taken from reference TRBV7-2 and TRBJ1-2): GAGVSQSPSNKVTEKGKDVELRCDPISGHTALYWYRQSLGQGLEFLIYFQGNSAPDKSGLPSDRFSAERTGGSVSTLTIQRTQQEDSAVYLCASSLGQFYGYTFGSGTRLTVV.

The chain has TRBV2 and TRBJ2-3, with D perhaps TRBD2 (5 bases). Germline-derived CDR1 and CDR2 are SNHLY and FYNNEI. Trimming removed 6 bases at V and 2 bases at J, with 15 bases between. There are 15 residues in the CDR3. CDR3 coding DNA: TGTGCCAGCAGCCCCGCCGGCGGGTTCACAGATACGCAGTATTTT. It codes for CASSPAGGFTDTQYF.

This chain links TRBV19 with TRBJ1-6; D remains unclear. The V and J ends lost 8 bases and 2 bases respectively, with 7 bases between them. This CDR3 contains 13 residues. The V gene's germline CDR1 is LNHDA and CDR2 SQIVND (reference sequence). CDR3 amino acids: CASSGTYNSPLHF. CDR3 nucleotide sequence: TGTGCCAGTTCCGGGACCTATAATTCACCCCTCCACTTT.

V usage is TRBV25-1 and J usage is TRBJ2-5; 7 bases are shared with TRBD2. Germline V gene lookup returns CDR1 MGHDK and CDR2 SYGVNS. The length of the CDR3 is 15 residues. V was clipped by 4 bases and J by 7 bases; unmatched bases: 12. In DNA, the CDR3 is TGTGCCAGCAGTGGAGCGGGTTATTCGGGAGGGACCCAGTACTTC. It translates to CASSGAGYSGGTQYF.